Each of the 30 T cell receptor beta chains below was sequenced from the same sample in a study of cytomegalovirus exposure and HLA in healthy donors. It was with 60 Vbeta and 13 Jbeta primers that the PCR ran. Repertoires were generated with immunoSEQ multiplex PCR, while TCRdb's copy carries only in-frame clones and drops some. The sample records over 200,000 clones, 82% being singletons. The sample consisted of PBMCs. The receptors originated from a woman aged 40-49 years in good health and CMV-seropositive.

The V gene is TRBV5-1, the J gene TRBJ2-5; TRBD1 agrees at 7 bases. This CDR3 spans 15 amino acids. CDR1 is SGHRS and CDR2 is YFSETQ in the germline V gene. V dropped 0 bases and J dropped 1; count of bases not matched to a gene: 3. CDR3 bases: TGCGCCAGCAGCTTGGGACAGGGATTCCAAGAGACCCAGTACTTC. It is translated as CASSLGQGFQETQYF.

This clone came up a few times. This chain connects TRBV5-5 to TRBJ2-2, with D tentatively TRBD2 (7 bases). The ends were cut back, 4 bases at V and 5 bases at J, with 18 bases in the middle. The germline V gene encodes CDR1 SGHKS and CDR2 YYEKEE (reference sequence). CDR3 length: 16 residues. Here the CDR3 reads CASSPNTGGQTGELFF. DNA for the CDR3: TGTGCCAGCAGCCCTAATACGGGGGGACAAACCGGGGAGCTGTTTTTT.

The gene calls are TRBV5-4 and TRBJ1-6, with D hard to call. This CDR3 is built from 14 residues. V lost 0 bases and J lost 5, with 6 bases in between. Germline values: CDR1 SGHNT, CDR2 YYREEE (reference sequence). In DNA form, the CDR3 reads TGTGCCAGCAGCTTGGTGCGGGATAATTCACCCCTCCACTTT. Its translation: CASSLVRDNSPLHF.

The rearrangement joins TRBV19 to TRBJ2-2; a possible D gene is TRBD1 (5 bases). Per the germline V gene, CDR1 is LNHDA and CDR2 is SQIVND (reference sequence). V was clipped by 4 bases and J by 1 base, with 7 bases between them. The CDR3 is 14 amino acids. CDR3 DNA sequence: TGTGCCAGTAGTAGACAGTTGAACACCGGGGAGCTGTTTTTT. Protein product: CASSRQLNTGELFF.

The rearrangement joins TRBV6-5 to TRBJ1-3; 8 bases match TRBD1. CDR3 length equals 15 residues. J gave up 2 bases and V 4 bases, and 4 bases lay outside the gene matches. Germline CDR1 reads MNHEY; CDR2 reads SVGAGI. The CDR3 DNA is TGTGCCAGCAGTTTCCAGGACAGGGCTGGAAACACCATATATTTT. Its protein product is CASSFQDRAGNTIYF.

The V gene is TRBV27, the J gene TRBJ2-2, with D maybe TRBD2 (5 bases). Per the germline V gene, CDR1 is MNHEY and CDR2 is SMNVEV (reference sequence). V was pared by 3 bases and J by 7 bases, with 18 bases between. The CDR3 spans 16 residues. The CDR3 sequence is CASSFPARARVGELFF. The CDR3 DNA is TGTGCCAGCAGTTTCCCGGCGAGGGCAAGGGTCGGGGAGCTGTTTTTT.

The rearrangement joins TRBV5-6 to TRBJ1-4, with TRBD1 as a possible D gene (6 bases). V was trimmed by 1 base and J by 7 bases, leaving 14 bases between them. The germline gives CDR1 SGHDT, CDR2 YYEEEE. The CDR3 has 15 amino acids. In nucleotides, the CDR3 is TGTGCCAGCAGCTTGTGGGGGAGGGGGACTGAAAAACTGTTTTTT. Its protein is CASSLWGRGTEKLFF. Drawing the rest from reference TRBV5-6 and TRBJ1-4, the complete variable domain is DAGVTQSPTHLIKTRGQQVTLRCSPKSGHDTVSWYQQALGQGPQFIFQYYEEEERQRGNFPDRFSGHQFPNYSSELNVNALLLGDSALYLCASSLWGRGTEKLFFGSGTQLSVL.

The CDR3 DNA follows: TGTGCCAGCTCACCACCGGTGCAGCGGACTGGAAACACCATATATTTT. Translation gives CASSPPVQRTGNTIYF. The rearrangement joins TRBV18 to TRBJ1-3; D gene uncertain. V gave up 0 bases and J gave up 2 bases, with 11 bases separating them. Germline assignment: CDR1 KGHSH and CDR2 LQKENI. This CDR3 contains 16 residues.

The V call is TRBV9, the J call TRBJ2-3, with 9 bases that match TRBD1. The germline V gene has CDR1 SGDLS and CDR2 YYNGEE. CDR3 length: 15 residues. The V gene end was trimmed by 0 bases and the J gene end by 3 bases; junction bases not matched to a gene: 2. The CDR3 bases are TGTGCCAGCAGCGTAGAGGGACAGGGAACAGATACGCAGTATTTT. This encodes CASSVEGQGTDTQYF.

The V call is TRBV7-9, the J call TRBJ1-2; D is unclear. V was cut by 5 bases and J by 7 bases, with 5 bases left in between. CDR1 is SEHNR, CDR2 FQNEAQ, per germline (reference sequence). The CDR3 totals 10 residues. The CDR3 DNA sequence: TGTGCCAGCAGCCCTTTTGGCTACACCTTC. It codes for CASSPFGYTF.

The chain is built from TRBV6-5 and TRBJ1-1; a possible D gene is TRBD1 (6 bases). Germline values: CDR1 MNHEY, CDR2 SVGAGI. V lost 3 bases and J lost 4, with 18 bases in between. The CDR3 contains 16 residues. CDR3 residues: CASSYRAGAGITEAFF. The CDR3 DNA follows: TGTGCCAGCAGTTATCGGGCGGGGGCAGGCATCACTGAAGCTTTCTTT.

The V call is TRBV7-2, the J call TRBJ1-1, with a tentative D call TRBD1 (5 bases). CDR1 SGHTA and CDR2 FQGNSA come from the germline V gene. V dropped 4 bases and J dropped 2 bases, with 17 bases sitting between them. This CDR3 is built from 16 residues. CDR3 DNA: TGTGCCAGCAGCTCCGGACACATAAAACCCAACACTGAAGCTTTCTTT. It specifies CASSSGHIKPNTEAFF.

The chain joins TRBV29-1 to TRBJ2-1; the match to TRBD1 covers 10 bases. The germline gives CDR1 SQVTM, CDR2 ANQGSEA. V lost 6 bases and J lost 5; bases outside the gene matches: 10. This CDR3 has 15 residues. CDR3: CSVHPRDRGHNEQFF. The CDR3 DNA reads TGCAGCGTGCACCCCCGGGACAGGGGTCACAATGAGCAGTTCTTC.

The CDR3 loop reads CASSMSTGVNSEAFF. The CDR3 DNA is TGTGCCAGCAGCATGTCCACAGGGGTCAATTCTGAAGCTTTCTTT. J is TRBJ1-1 and V is TRBV5-4; 7 bases map to TRBD1. CDR1 SGHNT and CDR2 YYREEE come from the germline V gene (reference sequence). Trimming took 4 bases from V and 6 from J; bases not matched to a gene: 12. The CDR3 extends over 15 amino acids.

The CDR3 DNA follows: TGTGCCAGCAGCCCCGGGACAGCAATCTATGGCTACACCTTC. Translated: CASSPGTAIYGYTF. The chain joins TRBV7-9 to TRBJ1-2; 7 positions agree with TRBD1. Germline V gene data show CDR1 as SEHNR and CDR2 as FQNEAQ (reference sequence). The CDR3 is 14 residues long. V shed 5 bases, J shed 4 bases, and the junction held 7 bases outside the gene matches. The entire variable domain, with the rest obtained from reference TRBV7-9 and TRBJ1-2, is as follows: DTGVSQNPRHKITKRGQNVTFRCDPISEHNRLYWYRQTLGQGPEFLTYFQNEAQLEKSRLLSDRFSAERPKGSFSTLEIQRTEQGDSAMYLCASSPGTAIYGYTFGSGTRLTVV.

V and J are TRBV29-1 and TRBJ2-5; D not resolved. With the DNA end fitting TRBJ2-7 better, the J assignment may be wrong. Germline lookup yields CDR1 SQVTM and CDR2 ANQGSEA. The CDR3 consists of 14 residues. CDR3 sequence reads: CSVEGAGTSYEQYF. DNA for the CDR3: TGCAGCGTTGAAGGGGCCGGAACCTCCTACGAGCAGTACTTC.

The J gene is TRBJ1-4, the V gene TRBV7-8, with no clear D. Germline V gene lookup returns CDR1 SGHVS and CDR2 FQNEAQ. Trimming removed 6 bases from V and 0 bases from J, with 14 bases in between. The CDR3 covers 16 residues. DNA for the CDR3: TGTGCCAGCAGTCTCCTTACTTTTGCAACTAATGAAAAACTGTTTTTT. Amino acid sequence: CASSLLTFATNEKLFF. Using reference TRBV7-8 and TRBJ1-4 for the parts outside the CDR3, the full variable domain is GAGVSQSPRYKVAKRGQDVALRCDPISGHVSLFWYQQALGQGPEFLTYFQNEAQLDKSGLPSDRFFAERPEGSVSTLKIQRTQQEDSAVYLCASSLLTFATNEKLFFGSGTQLSVL.

J is TRBJ1-4 and V is TRBV5-6; no clear D gene. The germline gives CDR1 SGHDT, CDR2 YYEEEE. Deletions cut 0 bases from V and 0 bases from J, with 15 bases between. The length of the CDR3 is 18 residues. CDR3 sequence: CASSLGIQLHATNEKLFF. The CDR3 DNA reads TGTGCCAGCAGCTTGGGAATACAGCTCCATGCAACTAATGAAAAACTGTTTTTT.

J is TRBJ2-3 and V is TRBV5-8; 9 bases match TRBD1. CDR1 SGHTS and CDR2 YDEGEE come from the germline V gene. V dropped 6 bases and J dropped 2; count of bases not matched to a gene: 22. This CDR3 has 20 residues. In nucleotides, the CDR3 is TGTGCCAGCACCCTCCTTCACGGGGGGACAGGGCCCGTGAACACAGATACGCAGTATTTT. It yields the protein CASTLLHGGTGPVNTDTQYF.

This sequence joins TRBV30 and TRBJ1-3, with a possible D match to TRBD1 (6 bases). The CDR3 sequence is 13 residues long. V was cut by 3 bases and J by 2 bases, with 8 bases left in between. CDR1 and CDR2 from the germline V gene are GTSNPN and SVGIG (reference sequence). The CDR3 here is CAWSRDTGNTIYF. CDR3 coding DNA: TGTGCCTGGAGCAGGGACACTGGAAACACCATATATTTT.

This clone was observed once. The chain is built from TRBV5-1 and TRBJ2-2; 8 bases fit TRBD1. The CDR3 has 14 amino acids. V lost 7 bases to trimming and J lost 1 base; unmatched junction nucleotides: 3. Germline V CDR1 and CDR2: SGHRS, YFSETQ. CDR3 region: CASEGTGNTGELFF. Written as DNA, the CDR3 is TGCGCCAGCGAAGGGACAGGGAACACCGGGGAGCTGTTTTTT.

This sequence joins TRBV20-1 and TRBJ2-4; TRBD2 might be the D (5 bases). Germline loops: CDR1 DFQATT, CDR2 SNEGSKA (reference sequence). Trimming took off 3 bases at V and 7 bases at J, with 7 bases between the two ends. The CDR3 has 11 amino acids. CDR3 DNA sequence: TGCAGTGCTAGCAGAGGGAACATTCAGTACTTC. This translates into CSASRGNIQYF.

The chain has TRBV11-2 and TRBJ2-7; 9 positions agree with TRBD2. Germline CDR1 reads SGHAT; CDR2 reads FQNNGV. This CDR3 comprises 16 residues. Unmatched junction bases numbered 9, after V lost 1 base and J lost 5 bases. CDR3 sequence (DNA): TGTGCCAGCAGCTTAGTGGCTAGCGGGATATTCCACGAGCAGTACTTC. Residues: CASSLVASGIFHEQYF.

The chain uses TRBV7-8 and TRBJ2-5; a weak D match, TRBD2 (6 bases). The germline CDR1 and CDR2 sequences are SGHVS and FQNEAQ. V shed 1 base and J shed 9 bases, with 9 bases lying between them. The CDR3 has 12 amino acids. This CDR3 is CASSLELASQYF. The CDR3 region has the DNA TGTGCCAGCAGCTTAGAACTAGCCTCCCAGTACTTC.

The V call is TRBV28, the J call TRBJ1-1, with 10 bases lining up with TRBD1. CDR1 MDHEN and CDR2 SYDVKM come from the germline V gene. V was pared by 3 bases and J by 10 bases, with 2 bases of the junction left unmatched. CDR3 length: 12 residues. CDR3 DNA: TGTGCCAGCAGTTTGGGACAGGGGCGAGCTTTCTTT. This encodes CASSLGQGRAFF.

The V gene is TRBV6-6, the J gene TRBJ1-1; tentatively, D is TRBD1 (6 bases). The V end was cut by 4 bases, the J end by 4 bases, with 10 bases between. The CDR3 runs 13 residues. Germline CDR1 reads MNHNY; CDR2 reads SVGAGI (reference sequence). CDR3 sequence: CASSFLDSTEAFF. In DNA, the CDR3 is TGTGCCAGCAGTTTCCTGGACAGCACTGAAGCTTTCTTT.

The rearrangement joins TRBV30 to TRBJ1-4; D may be TRBD1 (6 bases). V gave up 3 bases and J gave up 4 bases, with 21 bases separating them. The CDR3 loop spans 17 amino acids. Germline V lookup: CDR1 GTSNPN, CDR2 SVGIG (reference sequence). The CDR3 bases are TGTGCCTGGAGGCCAAGGGGGTACGGAGTGCTTAATGAAAAACTGTTTTTT. This translates into CAWRPRGYGVLNEKLFF.

The V gene is TRBV6-5, the J gene TRBJ1-1; maybe TRBD1 (6 bases). Germline V lookup: CDR1 MNHEY, CDR2 SVGAGI. This CDR3 is 14 amino acids long. Trimming took 8 bases from V and 1 from J, leaving 14 bases between them. CDR3: CASWDGRGNTEAFF. The CDR3 region has the DNA TGTGCCAGCTGGGATGGCAGGGGGAACACTGAAGCTTTCTTT.

The chain carries TRBV6-5 and TRBJ1-2; possibly TRBD1 for D (6 bases). CDR1 is MNHEY, CDR2 SVGAGI, per germline. The ends were cut back, 6 bases at V and 5 bases at J, with 10 bases in the middle. The CDR3 sequence is 12 residues long. CDR3 sequence: CASRDSIYGYTF. DNA of the CDR3: TGTGCCAGCAGGGACAGCATTTATGGCTACACCTTC.

The chain recombines TRBV30 with TRBJ1-5; the D is unclear. Germline V gene sequence: CDR1 GTSNPN, CDR2 SVGIG (reference sequence). V was trimmed by 2 bases and J by 2 bases, leaving 7 bases between them. The CDR3 length is 13 residues. The DNA for the CDR3 is TGTGCCTGGAGTCCCGGAGGCAATCAGCCCCAGCATTTT. Residues: CAWSPGGNQPQHF. Together with reference TRBV30 and TRBJ1-5, the CDR3 gives the full variable domain: SQTIHQWPATLVQPVGSPLSLECTVEGTSNPNLYWYRQAAGRGLQLLFYSVGIGQISSEVPQNLSASRPQDRQFILSSKKLLLSDSGFYLCAWSPGGNQPQHFGDGTRLSIL.